These 8 T cell receptor beta chains originate from one sample sequenced in a study of T cells in Graves' hyperthyroidism and ophthalmopathy. RNA transcripts yielded amplified TCR beta CDR3 regions. During a first-round RT-PCR of the TCR CDR3, the HTBI primer set was used. TCRdb re-derived calls from the multiplex PCR reads in MiXCR, one entry per CDR3 protein. Seen here are about 640,000 distinct CDR3 sequences, under 25% observed once, and the top ten hold 34%. Sequencing was performed on blood. These receptors were taken from a man aged 25 to 45 with Graves' ophthalmopathy.

In its sample, this clonotype was seen many times. The rearrangement links TRBV2 to TRBJ2-1; weak D call: TRBD2 (6 bases). Germline lookup yields CDR1 SNHLY and CDR2 FYNNEI. Trimming pared 8 bases from V and 7 bases from J, leaving 18 bases between. The CDR3 is made up of 14 amino acids. This CDR3 is CASWTGLPKNEQFF. The DNA for the CDR3 is TGTGCCAGCTGGACGGGACTGCCAAAAAATGAGCAGTTCTTC.

This clonotype was recorded a few times. The rearrangement joins TRBV7-9 to TRBJ1-3; D not resolved. CDR1 is SEHNR, CDR2 FQNEAQ, per germline (reference sequence). The CDR3 is 15 residues long. With 1 base removed from V and 0 bases from J, the gap between germline ends came to 7 bases. The CDR3 is CASSLEQHSGNTIYF. As DNA, the CDR3 is TGTGCCAGCAGCTTAGAACAGCACTCTGGAAACACCATATATTTT.

The sample holds a few counts of this clonotype. One end of the junction is discordant with germline, which a read error may explain. The chain links TRBV2 to TRBJ2-3, with no clear D. Germline values: CDR1 SNHLY, CDR2 FYNNEI. The CDR3 totals 14 residues. This chain's CDR3 is CASNSLDTTDAQYF. The CDR3 DNA sequence: TGTGCCAGTAACTCCCTAGATACCACAGATGCGCAGTATTTT.

This clonotype has ten or more counts. The V and J genes are TRBV28 and TRBJ2-1; 12 bases agree with TRBD2. V gave up 6 bases and J gave up 6 bases; unmatched junction bases: 3. The CDR3 is 14 amino acids. Germline V CDR1 and CDR2: MDHEN, SYDVKM. CDR3 loop: CASRQLAGGNEQFF. CDR3 coding DNA: TGTGCCAGCAGGCAACTAGCGGGAGGCAATGAGCAGTTCTTC.

This clonotype occurred a few times. The J gene is TRBJ2-7, the V gene TRBV27; D may match TRBD1 or TRBD2 (5 bases each). CDR1 and CDR2 from the germline V gene are MNHEY and SMNVEV (reference sequence). This CDR3 comprises 13 residues. V was clipped by 2 bases and J by 7 bases, with 12 bases between them. This chain's CDR3 is CASSLGDLGEQYF. Here the CDR3 DNA reads TGTGCCAGCAGTTTAGGGGACCTGGGGGAGCAGTACTTC.

Notes on this clonotype: At one end the junction does not follow the germline gene, possibly because of a read error. In nucleotides, the CDR3 is TGTGCCAGCAGTTCCCAGGGGAACTACAAGCAGTACTTC. Its protein is CASSSQGNYKQYF. The chain recombines TRBV27 with TRBJ2-7, with TRBD1 as a possible D gene (6 bases). CDR1 and CDR2 (germline): MNHEY, SMNVEV (reference sequence). CDR3 length: 13 amino acids.

V and J are TRBV19 and TRBJ1-6, with no clear D. The CDR3 is 15 residues long. Germline CDR1 LNHDA, CDR2 SQIVND (reference sequence). Trimming left V 7 bases short and J 0 bases short, with 10 bases between. The CDR3 DNA sequence: TGTGCCAGTACCAGGATGAGCTCCTATAATTCACCCCTCCACTTT. It codes for CASTRMSSYNSPLHF. Full variable domain (outside the CDR3, taken from reference TRBV19 and TRBJ1-6): DGGITQSPKYLFRKEGQNVTLSCEQNLNHDAMYWYRQDPGQGLRLIYYSQIVNDFQKGDIAEGYSVSREKKESFPLTVTSAQKNPTAFYLCASTRMSSYNSPLHFGNGTRLTVT.

This clonotype was counted at least ten times. The chain carries TRBV2 and TRBJ1-5, with a weak D call TRBD1 (6 bases). Germline CDR1 reads SNHLY; CDR2 reads FYNNEI. This CDR3 comprises 16 residues. V lost 2 bases and J 1 base, leaving 12 bases between the germline ends. As DNA, the CDR3 is TGTGCCAGCAGTGAACTCAGTGACAGGAGCAATCAGCCCCAGCATTTT. Translation gives CASSELSDRSNQPQHF. Complete variable domain (other parts from reference TRBV2 and TRBJ1-5): EPEVTQTPSHQVTQMGQEVILRCVPISNHLYFYWYRQILGQKVEFLVSFYNNEISEKSEIFDDQFSVERPDGSNFTLKIRSTKLEDSAMYFCASSELSDRSNQPQHFGDGTRLSIL.